The TCR beta chain described here comes from a study of blood T cell repertoires in COVID-19 (dated by TCRdb to about 2020). About the full investigation: Collaborator samples came from the United States, Italy and Spain and covered acute and convalescent phases of COVID-19. The sample metadata nearly always contained a de-identified subject ID, COVID-19 status, age in years and sex. The repertoires were made available in a free public database intended to serve as a resource for research on the immune response to SARS-CoV-2. Deeply sampled blood TCRbeta repertoires from subjects exposed to, actively infected with, or recovered from COVID-19 were included in the dataset. The prospective study material was composed of cDNA or gDNA derived from T cells, B-cell-depleted T cells, or PBMCs. The samples were drawn from two sources: the first 160 participants of the ongoing ImmuneRACE study, and about 1,300 subjects contributed by 6 global collaborators. Where available, HLA class I and class II types were obtained from metadata supplied by the sample provider rather than from assay-based typing.

As regards this clone: Its antigen target is currently unknown. No base-level quality is on record; no much larger clone is a single base apart.

Broad study findings and their caveats: How much clinical and demographic metadata was included differed by source and by participant, and the metadata was provided uncurated.

Each collaborating institution followed its own protocols to collect whole blood in K2EDTA tubes. For TCRbeta analysis, collaborator samples were shipped as frozen whole blood, as isolated PBMCs, or as DNA extracted from either sample type. For CDR1 and CDR2, the germline V gene (reference sequence) lists DFQATT and SNEGSKA. Trimming takes 3 bases from V and 10 bases from J, and the germline ends sit 18 bases apart. From the cysteine up to the phenylalanine, the CDR3 has a length of 13 residues. The entry retains the CDR3 DNA only, 39 bases that are in frame from base 1. The immunoSEQ Assay, a bias-controlled multiplex PCR, was used to amplify TCRbeta CDR3 regions from genomic DNA. As for the authors' bioinformatics: The number of nucleated cells in each sample was estimated by amplification of reference gene primers within the assay. To quantify the absolute abundance of each unique TCRbeta CDR3 rearrangement, sequence reads were collapsed and filtered. For each sample, productive Simpson clonality was calculated as the square root of Simpson's diversity index across productive rearrangements. As stored in TCRdb, this immuneACCESS dataset retains in-frame rearrangements with V and J assigned. A fraction of the clones does not appear; measured against another copy, unresolved V genes explain less than half of the discrepancy, and the remainder lacks a known reason. Clonal size and the V and J genes are those of that table, whereas D and trimming came from the DNA. This sample gives about 21,000 clones in total; 80% to 90% of them show up just once. The ten largest clones represent roughly 6% of the sample.

The sequenced material came from peripheral blood. Recombination joined TRBV20-1 with TRBJ1-1; matching of 6 bases hints at TRBD1 as the D gene. This clonotype was obtained from a human donor in a cohort sampled during active COVID-19. The encoded CDR3 is CSASSLQGVGAFF. The bases are TGCAGTGCTAGTTCACTACAGGGTGTTGGAGCTTTCTTT.